A single sample is the source of the 9 T cell receptor beta chains below, sequenced in a study of CD8 T cells in Susac syndrome. Random hexamers were used to reverse transcribe the RNA input (0.5 to 1 ug). Each CDR3 protein gets one entry after TCRdb re-called the immunoSEQ multiplex PCR reads with MiXCR. There are 90,000 to 150,000 distinct CDR3 sequences in the sample; around 90% occur only once, and approximately 0.12% lies in the top ten. Material for sequencing was CD8+ T cells from PBMCs. The receptors shown here come from a human donor in good health.

The V gene is TRBV20-1, the J gene TRBJ1-5; a weak D match, TRBD1 (5 bases). Deletions cut 3 bases from V and 0 bases from J, with 15 bases between. Per germline, CDR1 DFQATT and CDR2 SNEGSKA (reference sequence). CDR3 size: 16 residues. The CDR3 region has the DNA TGCAGTGCTAGCCACCCCCCGGGGGTTAGCAATCAGCCCCAGCATTTT. It specifies CSASHPPGVSNQPQHF.

This rearrangement joins TRBV29-1 to TRBJ2-5, with D perhaps TRBD1 (5 bases). Germline V gives CDR1 SQVTM, CDR2 ANQGSEA. The V end was cut by 6 bases, the J end by 7 bases, with 15 bases between. The CDR3 runs 12 residues. CDR3: CSVGQGEGTQYF. In DNA form, the CDR3 reads TGCAGCGTCGGTCAGGGCGAAGGGACCCAGTACTTC.

This clonotype has more than one count but fewer than ten. The J gene is TRBJ1-5, the V gene TRBV7-2, with 9 bases matching TRBD1. Trimming took 5 bases from V and 9 from J; bases not matched to a gene: 5. Germline CDR1 is SGHTA and CDR2 is FQGNSA. The CDR3 loop spans 13 amino acids. CDR3 nucleotides: TGTGCCAGCAGCCCGGACAGGGGTAGGCCCCAGCATTTT. It is translated as CASSPDRGRPQHF.

The chain is built from TRBV25-1 and TRBJ2-7; 8 nucleotides align to TRBD2. The CDR3 totals 16 residues. Per germline, CDR1 MGHDK and CDR2 SYGVNS. J gave up 9 bases and V 7 bases, and 20 bases lay outside the gene matches. CDR3 residues: CASNPVGGPGGDRQYF. DNA for the CDR3: TGTGCCAGCAACCCTGTCGGGGGACCCGGGGGGGATCGGCAGTACTTC.

V is TRBV6-5 and J is TRBJ2-1; TRBD1 matches 9 bases. This CDR3 region has 14 residues. Germline CDR1 and CDR2: MNHEY and SVGAGI. Germline trimming cut 8 bases from V and 12 bases from J; bases unmatched to any gene: 14. CDR3 nucleotide sequence: TGTGCCAGCGACGAACCCGGGACAGGGAGGAGGCAGTTCTTC. Its protein product is CASDEPGTGRRQFF.

The genes are TRBV20-1 and TRBJ2-7; D gene uncertain. Germline V CDR1 and CDR2: DFQATT, SNEGSKA (reference sequence). The V end was cut by 0 bases, the J end by 2 bases, with 11 bases between. The CDR3 runs 14 residues. This chain's CDR3 is CSARDLRITYEQYF. In nucleotides, the CDR3 is TGCAGTGCTAGAGATCTAAGGATTACCTACGAGCAGTACTTC.

The V gene is TRBV7-2, the J gene TRBJ2-3, with 7 bases identical to TRBD1. The CDR3 covers 16 residues. CDR1 is SGHTA, CDR2 FQGNSA, per germline. V lost 4 bases, J lost 6 bases, and 13 bases stayed unmatched. CDR3 bases: TGTGCCAGCAGCTCCCCTTCGAGGGGGCTCACGGATACGCAGTATTTT. It encodes CASSSPSRGLTDTQYF.

V and J are TRBV13 and TRBJ1-2; D may be TRBD1 (5 bases). The V end was cut by 4 bases, the J end by 5 bases, with 8 bases between. This CDR3 is 12 amino acids long. Germline V gene data show CDR1 as PRHDT and CDR2 as FYEKMQ (reference sequence). DNA for the CDR3: TGTGCCAGCAGCTCCGGGGCGTATGGCTACACCTTC. Encoded protein: CASSSGAYGYTF.

This chain uses TRBV5-6 with TRBJ2-2; 9 positions match TRBD2. The CDR3 extends over 15 amino acids. With V trimmed by 5 bases and J by 1 base, 3 bases remained unmatched. CDR1 and CDR2 (germline): SGHDT, YYEEEE. CDR3 nucleotide sequence: TGTGCCAGCAGAACTAGCGGGCAGAACACCGGGGAGCTGTTTTTT. Residues: CASRTSGQNTGELFF.